The present T cell receptor (beta chain) was sequenced within a study of blood T cells in healthy people across ages. A remark on this clonotype: Antigen unknown. A read error may produce the germline difference seen at one junction end.

A second PCR, run for roughly 7 to 12 cycles, used a sample-barcoded 5' primer plus a J-beta primer mix. A 12-random-nucleotide template-switch adaptor tagged each cDNA molecule. TCRdb used MiXCR to reprocess the 5' RACE reads, holding one entry per CDR3 protein. Of roughly 700,000 distinct CDR3 sequences in the sample, around 32% were seen once. Study-level findings and limits: Donor CMV status was unknown, possibly confounding expanded clonotype changes. Age showed a roughly linear inverse relationship with TCR beta diversity per million T cells.

The V gene's germline CDR1 is DFQATT and CDR2 SNEGSKA (reference sequence). CDR3 length: 15 amino acids. The clonotype was recovered from an elderly woman in good health. Sample: blood. The V and J genes are TRBV20-1 and TRBJ2-1, with D maybe TRBD2 (6 bases). The CDR3: CSARDNGLASNEQFF. The CDR3 coding sequence is TGCAGTGCTCGAGACAATGGTCTAGCGAGCAATGAGCAGTTCTTC.